Listed below are T cell receptor beta chains from one sample, sequenced in a study of shared clonotypes between healthy human individuals. Using immunoSEQ multiplex PCR, the repertoire was profiled, and TCRdb retains in-frame clones only, with some absent. The table has roughly 300,000 clones, about 73% seen once; the top ten hold about 10%. The sample taken for sequencing was memory CD4+ T cells sorted from blood. These receptors were obtained from a man aged 25 to 40 in good health. CDR3s include the opening cysteine and the closing phenylalanine or tryptophan. A D gene is named only where the DNA matches it firmly. Where a row states a size, it is once, few, many or the class of an expanded clone; other rows omit it.

d_call j_call v_call clone_size cdr3_aa cdr3_nt
. TRBJ2-7 TRBV6-1 . CASSASTGRKGSYEQYF TGTGCCAGCAGTGCTTCTACGGGACGCAAGGGCTCCTACGAGCAGTACTTC
TRBD1 TRBJ2-5 TRBV28 . CASRQGAQETQYF TGTGCCAGCAGACAGGGGGCTCAGGAGACCCAGTACTTC
. TRBJ2-1 TRBV29-1 . CSVVMGINEQFF TGCAGCGTGGTGATGGGGATAAATGAGCAGTTCTTC
. TRBJ1-3 TRBV11-2 . CASSVSDSSGNTIYF TGTGCCAGCAGCGTTAGTGATAGCTCTGGAAACACCATATATTTT
TRBD1 TRBJ2-2 TRBV18 once CASSLAGTGVLSGELFF TGTGCCAGCTCACTCGCCGGGACAGGGGTTCTATCCGGGGAGCTGTTTTTT
. TRBJ2-7 TRBV11-2 . CASSLGTARAAYEGQYF TGTGCCAGCAGCTTAGGAACGGCTAGGGCGGCTTACGAGGGGCAGTACTTC
TRBD2 TRBJ2-7 TRBV18 . CASSPVGRVEQYF TGTGCCAGCTCACCCGTCGGGAGGGTCGAGCAGTACTTC
. TRBJ2-1 TRBV14 . CASSQALGQIESNEQFF TGTGCCAGCAGCCAAGCCCTGGGGCAGATTGAGTCCAATGAGCAGTTCTTC
. TRBJ2-1 TRBV5-4 . CASSFVRGSNEQFF TGTGCCAGCAGCTTCGTTCGTGGGTCGAATGAGCAGTTCTTC
. TRBJ2-2 TRBV7-9 many CASSAAGRRYTGELFF TGTGCCAGCAGCGCCGCCGGGCGGAGGTACACCGGGGAGCTGTTTTTT
. TRBJ2-1 TRBV27 . CASSHPNTNEQFF TGTGCCAGCAGTCACCCCAACACCAATGAGCAGTTCTTC
. TRBJ1-1 TRBV6-5 . CASSPRGYEAFF TGTGCCAGCAGCCCACGGGGGTATGAAGCTTTCTTT
. TRBJ2-7 TRBV7-2 . CASSLGGRSSEQYF TGTGCCAGCAGCTTAGGTGGGAGATCCAGCGAGCAGTACTTC
. TRBJ2-7 TRBV6-1 . CASSSGRSYEQYF TGTGCCAGCAGTTCCGGCAGGTCCTACGAGCAGTACTTC
TRBD1 TRBJ1-1 TRBV30 . CAWSVLGTGFSAEAFF TGTGCCTGGAGTGTACTGGGGACAGGGTTTTCGGCTGAAGCTTTCTTT
TRBD1 TRBJ2-5 TRBV5-1 . CASSLGDRVETQYF TGCGCCAGCAGCTTGGGGGACAGGGTGGAGACCCAGTACTTC
TRBD1 TRBJ2-1 TRBV27 few CASRGQVFSYNEQFF TGTGCCAGCAGGGGACAGGTTTTTTCCTACAATGAGCAGTTCTTC